This TCR beta chain was identified during a study of blood T cell repertoires in COVID-19. Study background: Acute and convalescent COVID-19 specimens originated in the United States, Italy and Spain.

Profiled with immunoSEQ multiplex PCR; TCRdb holds only in-frame clones, not every one. The data show fewer than 80,000 clones, roughly 92% seen once. Per germline, CDR1 SGHAT and CDR2 FQNNGV. V was pared by 1 base and J by 11 bases, with 11 bases between. The length of the CDR3 is 12 residues. This clonotype was obtained from a human donor in a cohort sampled during active COVID-19. This chain links TRBV11-2 with TRBJ1-1; no clear D gene. Sequencing was done on a sample of peripheral blood. The CDR3 bases are TGTGCCAGCAGCTTAGGAGCAGGTTGGGCTTTCTTT. This encodes CASSLGAGWAFF.